This is a list of T cell receptor beta chains from one sample in a study of early T cells in non-severe SARS-CoV-2 infection. Each CDR3 protein is one row after TCRdb ran MiXCR on the 5' RACE reads. The sample has 25,000 to 30,000 distinct CDR3 sequences; around 4% are singletons. The sequencing input was whole blood. These receptor sequences come from an adult who was a healthcare worker with PCR-confirmed SARS-CoV-2 infection or an uninfected control (not recorded which). The CDR3 runs from the conserved cysteine through the conserved F or W. A D gene is named only where the DNA matches it firmly. Size tells how often a clone was seen (once, few, many) or the class of an expanded clone, and some rows leave it out.

V,D,size,J,CDR3,DNA
TRBV4-2,NA,many,TRBJ1-5,CASSQGDRQGNQPQHF,TGTGCCAGCAGCCAAGGGGATCGGCAGGGGAATCAGCCCCAGCATTTT
TRBV6-5,NA,many,TRBJ2-4,CASALGVWATNPLLAKNIQYF,TGTGCCAGCGCCCTGGGTGTGTGGGCTACCAATCCCCTCTTAGCCAAAAACATTCAGTACTTC
TRBV5-4,NA,many,TRBJ2-7,CASSLASVPYEQYF,TGTGCCAGCAGCTTGGCGTCAGTTCCCTACGAGCAGTACTTC
TRBV29-1,TRBD2,many,TRBJ2-1,CSAGGGRERNEQFF,TGCAGCGCTGGGGGCGGGAGGGAAAGGAATGAGCAGTTCTTC
TRBV12-3/TRBV12-4,NA,many,TRBJ2-2,CASSWVAGSAGTGELFF,TGTGCCAGCAGTTGGGTAGCCGGGAGTGCGGGCACCGGGGAGCTGTTTTTT
TRBV7-2,NA,NA,TRBJ2-7,CASSFFGTAGYEQYF,TGTGCCAGCAGCTTCTTCGGGACCGCGGGGTACGAGCAGTACTTC
TRBV6-2/TRBV6-3,NA,few,TRBJ2-7,CASSLPGGYEQYF,TGTGCCAGCAGTCTACCAGGGGGGTACGAGCAGTACTTC
TRBV11-3,NA,many,TRBJ2-1,CASSQGSFDEQFF,TGTGCCAGCAGCCAAGGGTCCTTCGATGAGCAGTTCTTC
TRBV6-1,NA,few,TRBJ2-5,CASSDNGRARETQYF,TGTGCCAGCAGTGACAATGGACGGGCGCGAGAGACCCAGTACTTC
TRBV2,TRBD1,many,TRBJ1-1,CARGQGGTEAFF,TGTGCCAGAGGACAGGGGGGAACTGAAGCTTTCTTT
TRBV18,NA,many,TRBJ2-2,CASSLGGFGELFF,TGTGCCAGCTCACTCGGAGGTTTCGGGGAGCTGTTTTTT
TRBV5-6,TRBD2,many,TRBJ2-3,CASSPGTSSATQYF,TGTGCCAGCAGCCCCGGGACTAGCAGCGCTACGCAGTATTTT
TRBV20-1,NA,many,TRBJ2-7,CSARPLSGWTHEQYF,TGCAGTGCTAGACCCCTAAGCGGGTGGACCCACGAGCAGTACTTC
TRBV2,TRBD2,many,TRBJ2-3,CASRKEGLAGNTDTQYF,TGTGCCAGCAGGAAGGAAGGACTAGCGGGAAATACAGATACGCAGTATTTT
TRBV29-1,NA,many,TRBJ1-1,CSVAGLAEAFF,TGCAGCGTTGCAGGGTTGGCTGAAGCTTTCTTT
TRBV6-2/TRBV6-3,TRBD2,NA,TRBJ2-1,CASTFGLAEYNEQFF,TGTGCCAGCACTTTTGGACTAGCGGAGTACAATGAGCAGTTCTTC
TRBV28,NA,NA,TRBJ1-5,CASSLSGRVEQPQHF,TGTGCCAGCAGTTTATCCGGCAGGGTGGAACAGCCCCAGCATTTT
TRBV7-2,TRBD1,many,TRBJ2-4,CASSQTGGVGKNIQYF,TGTGCCAGCAGCCAAACAGGGGGCGTAGGCAAAAACATTCAGTACTTC